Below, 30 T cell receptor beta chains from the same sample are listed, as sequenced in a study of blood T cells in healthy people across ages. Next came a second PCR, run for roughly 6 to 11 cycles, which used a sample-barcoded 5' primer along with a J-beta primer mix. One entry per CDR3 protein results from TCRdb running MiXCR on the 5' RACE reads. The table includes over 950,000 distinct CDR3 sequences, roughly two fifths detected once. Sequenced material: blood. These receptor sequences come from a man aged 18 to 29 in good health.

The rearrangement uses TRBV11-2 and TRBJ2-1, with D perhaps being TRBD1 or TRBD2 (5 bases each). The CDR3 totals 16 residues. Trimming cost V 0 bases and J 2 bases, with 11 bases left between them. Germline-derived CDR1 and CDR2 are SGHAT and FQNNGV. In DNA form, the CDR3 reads TGTGCCAGCAGCTTAGAGCCCGGGGCCGCCTACAATGAGCAGTTCTTC. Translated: CASSLEPGAAYNEQFF.

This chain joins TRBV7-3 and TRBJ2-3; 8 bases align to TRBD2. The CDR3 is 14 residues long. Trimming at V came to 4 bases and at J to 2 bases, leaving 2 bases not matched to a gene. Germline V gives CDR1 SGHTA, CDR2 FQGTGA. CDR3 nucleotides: TGTGCCAGCAGCTCCGGGGGGGTCACAGATACGCAGTATTTT. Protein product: CASSSGGVTDTQYF.

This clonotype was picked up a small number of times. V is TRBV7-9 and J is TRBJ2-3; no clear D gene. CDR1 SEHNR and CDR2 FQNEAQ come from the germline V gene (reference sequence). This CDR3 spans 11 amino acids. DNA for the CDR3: TGTGCTATCGATATCCCTATTCCGCAGTATTTT. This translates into CAIDIPIPQYF. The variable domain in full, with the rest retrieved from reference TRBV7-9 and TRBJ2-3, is DTGVSQNPRHKITKRGQNVTFRCDPISEHNRLYWYRQTLGQGPEFLTYFQNEAQLEKSRLLSDRFSAERPKGSFSTLEIQRTEQGDSAMYLCAIDIPIPQYFGPGTRLTVL.

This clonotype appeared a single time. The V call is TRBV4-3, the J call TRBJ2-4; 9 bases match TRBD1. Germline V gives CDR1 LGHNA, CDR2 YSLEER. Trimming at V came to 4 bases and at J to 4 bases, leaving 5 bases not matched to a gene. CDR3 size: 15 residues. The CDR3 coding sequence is TGCGCCAGCAGCCGGGACAGGGAGATTAAAAACATTCAGTACTTC. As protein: CASSRDREIKNIQYF.

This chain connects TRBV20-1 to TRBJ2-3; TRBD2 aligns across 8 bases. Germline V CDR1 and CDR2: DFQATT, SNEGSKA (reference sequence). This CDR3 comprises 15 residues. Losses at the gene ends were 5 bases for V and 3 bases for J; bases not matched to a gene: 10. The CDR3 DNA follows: TGCAGTGCTGGCGCCCTACGGGGGGGGACAGATACGCAGTATTTT. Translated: CSAGALRGGTDTQYF.

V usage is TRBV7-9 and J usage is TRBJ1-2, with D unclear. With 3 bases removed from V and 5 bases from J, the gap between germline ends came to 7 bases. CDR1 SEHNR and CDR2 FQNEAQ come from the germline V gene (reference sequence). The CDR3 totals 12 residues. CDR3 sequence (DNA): TGTGCCAGCAGCTTCGGGAGGTATGGCTACACCTTC. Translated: CASSFGRYGYTF.

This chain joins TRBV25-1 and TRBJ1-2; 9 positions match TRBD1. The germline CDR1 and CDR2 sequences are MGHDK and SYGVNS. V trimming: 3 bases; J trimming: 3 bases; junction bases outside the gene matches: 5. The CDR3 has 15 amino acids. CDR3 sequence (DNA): TGTGCCAGCAGTGACCCTAGACAGGGGGACTATGGCTACACCTTC. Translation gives CASSDPRQGDYGYTF.

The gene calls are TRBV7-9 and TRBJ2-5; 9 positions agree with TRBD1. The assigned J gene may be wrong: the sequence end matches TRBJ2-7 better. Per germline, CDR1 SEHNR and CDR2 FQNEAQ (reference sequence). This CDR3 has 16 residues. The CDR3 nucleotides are TGTGCCAGCAGCTCCTTAAACTTCGGGACAGGGTGCGAGCAGTACTTC. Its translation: CASSSLNFGTGCEQYF.

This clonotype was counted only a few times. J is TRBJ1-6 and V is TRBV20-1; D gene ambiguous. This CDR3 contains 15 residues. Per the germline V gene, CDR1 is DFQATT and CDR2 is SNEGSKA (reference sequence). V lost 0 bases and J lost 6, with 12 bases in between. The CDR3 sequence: CSARDPPLLNSPLHF. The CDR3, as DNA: TGCAGTGCTAGAGATCCACCTCTCCTTAATTCACCCCTCCACTTT.

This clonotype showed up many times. The CDR3 region has the DNA TGCAGCGTTGAGTGGGGAGGCACAGATACGCAGTATTTT. It translates to CSVEWGGTDTQYF. The chain employs TRBV29-1 and TRBJ2-3; D possibly corresponds to TRBD2 (5 bases). Germline CDR1 reads SQVTM; CDR2 reads ANQGSEA. The CDR3 length is 13 residues. Trimming stripped 3 bases from V and 1 base from J, with 8 bases between.

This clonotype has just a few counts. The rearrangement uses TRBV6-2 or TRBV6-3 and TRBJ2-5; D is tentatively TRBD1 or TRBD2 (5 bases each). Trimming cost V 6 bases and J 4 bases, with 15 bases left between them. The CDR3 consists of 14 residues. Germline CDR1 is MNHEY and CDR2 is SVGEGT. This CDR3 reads CASSQTVGRETQYF. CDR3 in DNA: TGTGCCAGCAGCCAGACGGTGGGACGAGAGACCCAGTACTTC.

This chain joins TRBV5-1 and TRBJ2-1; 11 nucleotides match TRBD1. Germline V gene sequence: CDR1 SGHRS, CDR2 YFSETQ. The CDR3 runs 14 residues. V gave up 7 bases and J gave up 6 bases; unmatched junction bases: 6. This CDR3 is CASLSGTGGNEQFF. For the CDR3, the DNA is TGCGCCAGCTTATCCGGGACAGGGGGCAATGAGCAGTTCTTC.

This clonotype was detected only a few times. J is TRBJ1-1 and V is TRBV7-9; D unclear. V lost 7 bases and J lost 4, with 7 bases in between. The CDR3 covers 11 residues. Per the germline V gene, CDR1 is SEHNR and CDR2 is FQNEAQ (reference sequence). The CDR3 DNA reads TGTGCCAGCATGGCGTTCACTGAAGCTTTCTTT. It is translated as CASMAFTEAFF.

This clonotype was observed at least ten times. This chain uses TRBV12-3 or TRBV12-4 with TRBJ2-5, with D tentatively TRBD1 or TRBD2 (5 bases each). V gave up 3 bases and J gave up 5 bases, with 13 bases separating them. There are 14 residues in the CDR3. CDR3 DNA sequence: TGTGCCAGCAGTTTGTTTCGGGGCCAGGAGACCCAGTACTTC. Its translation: CASSLFRGQETQYF.

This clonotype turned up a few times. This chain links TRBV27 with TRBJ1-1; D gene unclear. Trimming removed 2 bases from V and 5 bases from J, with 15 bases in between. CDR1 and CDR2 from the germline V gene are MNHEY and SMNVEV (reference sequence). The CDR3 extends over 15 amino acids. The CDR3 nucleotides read TGTGCCAGCAGTTTACGTCCGGGGAGTGGAACTGAAGCTTTCTTT. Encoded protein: CASSLRPGSGTEAFF.

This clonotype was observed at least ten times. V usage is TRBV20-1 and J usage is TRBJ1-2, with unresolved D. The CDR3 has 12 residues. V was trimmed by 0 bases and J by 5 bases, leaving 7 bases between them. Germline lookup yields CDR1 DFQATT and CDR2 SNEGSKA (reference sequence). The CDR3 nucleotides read TGCAGTGCTAGAGATGCAGGATATGGCTACACCTTC. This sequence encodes CSARDAGYGYTF.

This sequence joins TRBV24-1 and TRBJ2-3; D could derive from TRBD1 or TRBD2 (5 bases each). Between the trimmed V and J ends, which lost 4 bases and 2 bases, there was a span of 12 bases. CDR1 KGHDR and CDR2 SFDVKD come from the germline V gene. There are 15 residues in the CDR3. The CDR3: CATSDRDGITDTQYF. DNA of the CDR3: TGTGCCACCAGTGACAGGGACGGGATCACAGATACGCAGTATTTT.

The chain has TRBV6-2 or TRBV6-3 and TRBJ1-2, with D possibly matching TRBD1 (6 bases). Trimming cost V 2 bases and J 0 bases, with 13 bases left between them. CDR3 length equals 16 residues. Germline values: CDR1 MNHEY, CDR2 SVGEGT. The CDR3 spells CASSYREGEANYGYTF. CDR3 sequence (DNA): TGTGCCAGCAGTTACCGGGAGGGGGAAGCTAACTATGGCTACACCTTC.

The CDR3 is CASSADPNEKYLFF. The CDR3 DNA sequence: TGCGCCAGCAGTGCCGACCCTAATGAAAAGTATCTGTTTTTT. The chain has TRBV4-3 and TRBJ1-4; D call uncertain. The CDR3 loop spans 14 amino acids. V was trimmed by 6 bases and J by 14 bases, leaving 22 bases between them. Germline CDR1 is LGHNA and CDR2 is YSLEER.

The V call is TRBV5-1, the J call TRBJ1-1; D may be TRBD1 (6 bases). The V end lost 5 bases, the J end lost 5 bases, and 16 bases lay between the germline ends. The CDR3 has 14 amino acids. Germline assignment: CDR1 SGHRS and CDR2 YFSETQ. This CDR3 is CASSKQGSDTEAFF. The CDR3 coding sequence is TGCGCCAGCAGTAAACAGGGTAGCGATACTGAAGCTTTCTTT. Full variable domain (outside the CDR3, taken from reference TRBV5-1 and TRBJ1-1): KAGVTQTPRYLIKTRGQQVTLSCSPISGHRSVSWYQQTPGQGLQFLFEYFSETQRNKGNFPGRFSGRQFSNSRSEMNVSTLELGDSALYLCASSKQGSDTEAFFGQGTRLTVV.

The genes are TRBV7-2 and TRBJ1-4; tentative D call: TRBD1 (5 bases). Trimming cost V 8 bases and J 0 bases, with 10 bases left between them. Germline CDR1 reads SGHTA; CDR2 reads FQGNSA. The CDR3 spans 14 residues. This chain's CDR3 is CASARTPTNEKLFF. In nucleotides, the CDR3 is TGTGCCAGCGCCCGGACACCAACTAATGAAAAACTGTTTTTT.

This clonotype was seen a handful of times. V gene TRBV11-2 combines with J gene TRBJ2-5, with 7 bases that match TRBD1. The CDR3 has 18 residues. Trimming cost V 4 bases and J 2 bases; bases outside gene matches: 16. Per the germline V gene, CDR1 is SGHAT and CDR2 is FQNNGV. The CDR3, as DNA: TGTGCCAGCAGCTCCTTAACTAGTCCGGGACAGAGTCAAGAGACCCAGTACTTC. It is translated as CASSSLTSPGQSQETQYF.

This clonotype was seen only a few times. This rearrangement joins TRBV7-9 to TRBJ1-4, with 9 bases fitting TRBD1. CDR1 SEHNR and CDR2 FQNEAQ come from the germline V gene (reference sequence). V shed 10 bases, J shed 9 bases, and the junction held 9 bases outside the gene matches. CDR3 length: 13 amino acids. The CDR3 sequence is CATRGGTGKKLFF. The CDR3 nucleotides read TGTGCCACCAGGGGAGGGACAGGGAAAAAACTGTTTTTT.

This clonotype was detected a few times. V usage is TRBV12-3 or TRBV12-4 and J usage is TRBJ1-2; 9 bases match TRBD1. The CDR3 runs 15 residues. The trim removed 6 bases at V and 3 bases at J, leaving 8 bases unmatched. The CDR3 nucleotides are TGTGCCAGCAGAGAAGCGGGACAGGGTCACTATGGCTACACCTTC. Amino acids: CASREAGQGHYGYTF.

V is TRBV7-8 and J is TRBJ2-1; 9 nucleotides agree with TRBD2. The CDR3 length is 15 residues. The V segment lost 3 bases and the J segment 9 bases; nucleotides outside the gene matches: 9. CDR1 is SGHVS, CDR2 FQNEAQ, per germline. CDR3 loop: CASSLTSGFYGEQFF. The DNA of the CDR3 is TGTGCCAGCAGCTTGACTAGCGGATTCTACGGTGAGCAGTTCTTC.

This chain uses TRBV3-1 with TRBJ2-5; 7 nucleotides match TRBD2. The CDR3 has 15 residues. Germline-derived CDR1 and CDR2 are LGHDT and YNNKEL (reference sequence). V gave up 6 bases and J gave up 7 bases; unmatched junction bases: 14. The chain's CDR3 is CASSPPSGGGGTQYF. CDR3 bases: TGTGCCAGCAGTCCCCCCAGCGGTGGGGGGGGGACCCAGTACTTC.

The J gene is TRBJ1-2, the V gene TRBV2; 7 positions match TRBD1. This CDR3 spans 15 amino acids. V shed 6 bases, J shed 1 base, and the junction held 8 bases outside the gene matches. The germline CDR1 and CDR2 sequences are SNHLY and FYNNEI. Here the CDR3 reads CASRAQGGGNYGYTF. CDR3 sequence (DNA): TGTGCCAGCAGAGCTCAAGGGGGCGGTAACTATGGCTACACCTTC.

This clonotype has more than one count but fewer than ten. This CDR3 reads CSARGETIWQFF. The CDR3 DNA reads as TGCAGTGCTAGAGGCGAGACAATATGGCAGTTCTTC. The genes are TRBV20-1 and TRBJ2-1; D not resolved. Trimming left V 1 base short and J 12 bases short, with 13 bases between. This CDR3 contains 12 residues. CDR1 DFQATT and CDR2 SNEGSKA come from the germline V gene (reference sequence).

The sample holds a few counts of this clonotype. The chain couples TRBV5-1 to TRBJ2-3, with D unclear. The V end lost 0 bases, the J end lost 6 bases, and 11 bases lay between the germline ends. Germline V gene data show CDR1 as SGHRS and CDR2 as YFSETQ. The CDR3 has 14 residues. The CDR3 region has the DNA TGCGCCAGCAGCTTGGCCCGAACTCGGGATACGCAGTATTTT. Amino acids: CASSLARTRDTQYF.

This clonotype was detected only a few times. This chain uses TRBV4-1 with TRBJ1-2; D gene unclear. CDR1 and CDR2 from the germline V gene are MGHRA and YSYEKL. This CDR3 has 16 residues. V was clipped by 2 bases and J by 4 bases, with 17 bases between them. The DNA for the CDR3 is TGCGCCAGCAGCCAAAGCCGGTATAGGGATTCCTATGGCTACACCTTC. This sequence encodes CASSQSRYRDSYGYTF.